What follows are 17 T cell receptor beta chains derived from one specimen sequenced in a study of beta chain features in type 1 diabetes. Study results and limitations: When Type 1 diabetes patients were examined, their TCRB CDR3s proved moderately but significantly shorter in all four CD4+ subsets.

Their cognate antigens are unknown. Reverse transcription of all isolated RNA meant that expressed TCRB transcripts were sequenced. Method: immunoSEQ multiplex PCR; TCRdb's copy keeps in-frame clones and lacks some. This table has about 68,000 clones, 49% appearing once. Sequencing was done on a sample of central memory CD4+ T cells from blood. These receptors were obtained from a man in his thirties or forties with type 1 diabetes.

This clone turned up a few times. This sequence joins TRBV10-2 and TRBJ2-2, with 10 positions matching TRBD1. The CDR3 covers 17 residues. V lost 10 bases, J lost 7 bases, and 18 bases stayed unmatched. CDR1 and CDR2 (germline): WSHSY, SAAADI. CDR3 DNA sequence: TGCGCCACCTCCGGGACAGGGGCCCCCCGAGCTAGCGGGGAGCTGTTTTTT. Its translation is CATSGTGAPRASGELFF.

The chain employs TRBV6-1 and TRBJ2-2; 9 bases match TRBD1. CDR1 and CDR2 (germline): MNHNS, SASEGT. CDR3 length equals 15 residues. Trimming removed 8 bases from V and 1 base from J; junction bases left unmatched: 5. CDR3 coding DNA: TGTGCCAGCGCTGGGGGACAGGGGAACACCGGGGAGCTGTTTTTT. This sequence encodes CASAGGQGNTGELFF.

This chain links TRBV5-1 with TRBJ1-2; a weak D match, TRBD1 (6 bases). The germline gives CDR1 SGHRS, CDR2 YFSETQ. The CDR3 has 14 residues. V lost 2 bases to trimming and J lost 3 bases, with 11 bases between them. CDR3 sequence (DNA): TGCGCCAGCAGCTTTGGGGGCGCGGACTATGGCTACACCTTC. This translates into CASSFGGADYGYTF.

The V gene is TRBV19, the J gene TRBJ2-7; 14 positions agree with TRBD2. J gave up 11 bases and V 5 bases, and 8 bases lay outside the gene matches. The CDR3 sequence is 14 residues long. Germline V lookup: CDR1 LNHDA, CDR2 SQIVND (reference sequence). The CDR3 DNA is TGTGCCAGTAGTCCCGGGACTAGCGGGAGTGAGAAGTACTTC. It is translated as CASSPGTSGSEKYF.

The rearrangement uses TRBV29-1 and TRBJ1-2; TRBD1 agrees at 8 bases. The V gene's germline CDR1 is SQVTM and CDR2 ANQGSEA. The junction had 9 bases not matched to a gene; V was cut back by 6 bases and J by 3 bases. The CDR3 spans 14 residues. This CDR3 reads CSVTQGAIDYGYTF. The CDR3, as DNA: TGCAGCGTCACTCAGGGGGCCATTGACTATGGCTACACCTTC. The entire variable domain, with the rest obtained from reference TRBV29-1 and TRBJ1-2, is as follows: SAVISQKPSRDICQRGTSLTIQCQVDSQVTMMFWYRQQPGQSLTLIATANQGSEATYESGFVIDKFPISRPNLTFSTLTVSNMSPEDSSIYLCSVTQGAIDYGYTFGSGTRLTVV.

The chain couples TRBV4-2 to TRBJ2-7; D call uncertain. The CDR3 runs 18 residues. CDR1 is LGHNA and CDR2 is YNFKEQ in the germline V gene. Deletions cut 1 base from V and 3 bases from J, with 22 bases between. CDR3 nucleotides: TGTGCCAGCAGCCAAGCTCCCCCCGGGTCCAACGCCCACTACGAGCAGTACTTC. Translation gives CASSQAPPGSNAHYEQYF.

This clone has only one observation. The CDR3 sequence: CSATTARGLFF. CDR3 nucleotide sequence: TGCAGTGCTACAACGGCCCGAGGACTGTTTTTT. The chain recombines TRBV20-1 with TRBJ1-4, with D unclear. Between the trimmed V and J ends, which lost 4 bases and 13 bases, there was a span of 13 bases. This CDR3 spans 11 amino acids. Germline V CDR1 and CDR2: DFQATT, SNEGSKA (reference sequence).

This chain uses TRBV19 with TRBJ1-2; 12 bases are shared with TRBD1. Germline values: CDR1 LNHDA, CDR2 SQIVND (reference sequence). J lost 7 bases, V lost 10 bases, and 4 bases had no gene match. The CDR3 covers 12 residues. CDR3 in DNA: TGTGCCACTACGGGACAGGGGGCTGGCTACACCTTC. This encodes CATTGQGAGYTF.

The chain employs TRBV6-5 and TRBJ2-3; 10 nucleotides agree with TRBD1. The junction had 5 bases not matched to a gene; V was cut back by 7 bases and J by 4 bases. From germline, CDR1 is MNHEY and CDR2 SVGAGI. There are 14 residues in the CDR3. The CDR3, as DNA: TGTGCCAGCAAGCGGACAGGGGGAGCAGATACGCAGTATTTT. This sequence encodes CASKRTGGADTQYF.

This sequence joins TRBV7-2 and TRBJ2-3; D possibly corresponds to TRBD1 (5 bases). CDR3 size: 14 residues. Trimming stripped 3 bases from V and 3 bases from J, with 10 bases between. Germline values: CDR1 SGHTA, CDR2 FQGNSA. CDR3 region: CASSFGQGTDTQYF. The CDR3 region has the DNA TGTGCCAGCAGCTTCGGGCAGGGAACAGATACGCAGTATTTT.

The V and J genes are TRBV5-6 and TRBJ2-1; D perhaps matches TRBD2 (5 bases). The CDR3 loop spans 15 amino acids. V dropped 6 bases and J dropped 1 base, with 14 bases sitting between them. Per germline, CDR1 SGHDT and CDR2 YYEEEE. This CDR3 reads CASIYGGLSYNEQFF. The CDR3 DNA reads TGTGCCAGCATATACGGAGGTTTATCCTACAATGAGCAGTTCTTC.

J is TRBJ1-4 and V is TRBV6-1; D is unresolved. CDR3 size: 15 residues. Trimming left V 6 bases short and J 4 bases short, with 15 bases between. CDR1 is MNHNS, CDR2 SASEGT, per germline. The CDR3, as DNA: TGTGCCAGCAGGGACCTGGGCGGGAATAATGAAAAACTGTTTTTT. Its translation: CASRDLGGNNEKLFF.

This clone has more than one count but fewer than ten. The chain recombines TRBV7-9 with TRBJ1-1, with 8 positions matching TRBD1. This CDR3 region has 14 residues. Per germline, CDR1 SEHNR and CDR2 FQNEAQ (reference sequence). J lost 4 bases, V lost 4 bases, and 5 bases had no gene match. This CDR3 is CASSSRGRGTEAFF. The CDR3 region has the DNA TGTGCCAGCAGCTCCAGGGGGCGAGGCACTGAAGCTTTCTTT.

The CDR3 nucleotides read TGTGCCAGCAGCCTTGGACAGGGACCTTCCTACGAGCAGTACTTC. Its protein product is CASSLGQGPSYEQYF. The chain combines TRBV4-2 with TRBJ2-7, with 8 bases aligning to TRBD1. This CDR3 spans 15 amino acids. J lost 1 base, V lost 4 bases, and 6 bases had no gene match. In germline, CDR1 is LGHNA, CDR2 YNFKEQ.

In this sample, this clone turned up a few times. The CDR3 DNA sequence: TGTGCCAGCAGTGTTACGGGCCTGGGGCCCAATGAGCAGTTCTTC. It yields the protein CASSVTGLGPNEQFF. The chain links TRBV2 to TRBJ2-1, with D possibly being TRBD1 (5 bases). CDR1 is SNHLY, CDR2 FYNNEI, per germline. The V end lost 4 bases, the J end lost 6 bases, and 16 bases lay between the germline ends. The CDR3 loop spans 15 amino acids.

This clone has just a few counts. The chain recombines TRBV6-5 with TRBJ1-5; tentative D call: TRBD1 (5 bases). Between the trimmed V and J ends, which lost 0 bases and 7 bases, there was a span of 13 bases. The CDR3 is 15 amino acids. Germline CDR1 MNHEY, CDR2 SVGAGI. This CDR3 reads CASSYSSGKVQPQHF. The DNA of the CDR3 is TGTGCCAGCAGTTACTCTTCAGGGAAGGTACAGCCCCAGCATTTT.

Regarding this clone: Sequence at one end of the junction differs from germline and may be a read error. The rearrangement uses TRBV7-7 and TRBJ2-7; 8 positions agree with TRBD1. The CDR3 loop spans 13 amino acids. From germline, CDR1 is SSHAT and CDR2 FNYEAQ (reference sequence). CDR3 amino acids: CASSLQGGYEQYF. CDR3 nucleotides: TGTGCTAGCAGCTTACAGGGGGGATACGAGCAGTACTTC.